The TCR beta chain described here comes from a study of molecular identifiers for immune sequencing clone quantification. Study findings and constraints: With a barcode shared among identical TCR molecules, highly expanded clone sizes could be underestimated.

There are many counts of this clonotype. The antigen is not known. The CDR3 totals 13 residues. V dropped 6 bases and J dropped 3 bases, with 12 bases sitting between them. Looked up from germline, CDR1 is SGHRS and CDR2 is YFSETQ. Sorting captured naive CD8 T cells as CD8+CD4-CCR7+CD45RA+. TCRdb re-derived calls from the PCR reads in MiXCR, one entry per CDR3 protein. Of about 640,000 distinct CDR3 sequences in the sample, 15% to 20% were seen once. This chain joins TRBV5-1 and TRBJ1-2, with D uncertain. The sequence came from a human donor in good health. Some libraries in this study had Jurkat cell RNA spiked in. The sequencing input was naive CD8+ T cells from blood, with Jurkat cell RNA spiked in. Subset specified: FACS-sorted CD8+CD4-CCR7+CD45RA+ naive T cells. CDR3: CASTNHLDYGYTF. CDR3 sequence (DNA): TGCGCCAGCACCAACCATCTAGACTATGGCTACACCTTC.